This T cell receptor (beta chain) was obtained from a study of blood T cell repertoires in COVID-19. At the level of the study: Some COVID-19 samples were acute and others convalescent; all came from the United States, Italy and Spain. T cells, B-cell-depleted T cells, or PBMCs supplied cDNA or gDNA.

In the original processing: Estimates of nucleated cell counts were drawn from the amplification of reference gene primers. Sequencing was performed with immunoSEQ multiplex PCR; in TCRdb, only in-frame clones are kept and a portion is missing. V, J and clone size are taken as reported in that table, and D and trimming were inferred from the DNA itself. Of around 120,000 clones listed, 85% to 90% are singletons. In Seattle, patients joined the study during active infection and were tracked longitudinally. Input material: peripheral blood. This receptor was identified in a woman in her sixties or seventies with COVID-19, enrolled during active disease.

The CDR3 region is CASSFGLAGGLNEQFF. Here the CDR3 DNA reads TGTGCCAGCAGTTTCGGACTAGCGGGGGGGCTAAATGAGCAGTTCTTC. The chain is built from TRBV6-2 or TRBV6-3 and TRBJ2-1; 15 bases align to TRBD2. There are 16 residues in the CDR3. Germline lookup yields CDR1 MNHEY and CDR2 SVGEGT. The junction had 5 bases not matched to a gene; V was cut back by 4 bases and J by 7 bases.